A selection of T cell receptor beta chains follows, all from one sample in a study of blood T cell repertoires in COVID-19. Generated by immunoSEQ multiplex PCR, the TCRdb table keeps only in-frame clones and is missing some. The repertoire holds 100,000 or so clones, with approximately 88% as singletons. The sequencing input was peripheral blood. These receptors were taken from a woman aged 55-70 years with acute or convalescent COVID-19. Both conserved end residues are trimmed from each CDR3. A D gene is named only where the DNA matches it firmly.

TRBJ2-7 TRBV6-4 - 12 ARREGGNTYEQY
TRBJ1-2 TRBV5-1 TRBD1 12 ASSLGDRGSGYT
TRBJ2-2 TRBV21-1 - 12 ASSNPGNTGELF
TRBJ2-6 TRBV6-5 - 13 ASSFDSSGANVLT
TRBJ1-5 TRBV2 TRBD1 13 ASKEGVGQYQPQH
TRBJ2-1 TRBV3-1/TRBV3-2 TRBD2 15 ASSRGTSGGLYNEQF
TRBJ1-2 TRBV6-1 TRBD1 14 ASSENKLDVRDSPY
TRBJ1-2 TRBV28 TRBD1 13 ASSLRDRRSVGYT
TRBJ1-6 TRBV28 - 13 ASRTLTRGRSPLH
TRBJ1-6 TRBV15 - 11 ATSREVESPLH
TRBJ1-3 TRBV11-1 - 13 ASSSLGTTGNTIY
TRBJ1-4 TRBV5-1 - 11 ASSRTGPEKLF
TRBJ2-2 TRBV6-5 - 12 ASNAGTNTGELF
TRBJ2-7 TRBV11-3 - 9 ASSFHYEQY
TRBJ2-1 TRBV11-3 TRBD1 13 ASSRGGTGTHEQF
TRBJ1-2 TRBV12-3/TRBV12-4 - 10 ASSENNYGYT
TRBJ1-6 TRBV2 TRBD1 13 ASRLGDSSNSPLH
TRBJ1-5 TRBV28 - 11 ASSLPPLQPQH
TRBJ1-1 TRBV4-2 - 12 ASSQDKNRAEAF
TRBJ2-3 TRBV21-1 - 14 ASSKTSGGPADTQY